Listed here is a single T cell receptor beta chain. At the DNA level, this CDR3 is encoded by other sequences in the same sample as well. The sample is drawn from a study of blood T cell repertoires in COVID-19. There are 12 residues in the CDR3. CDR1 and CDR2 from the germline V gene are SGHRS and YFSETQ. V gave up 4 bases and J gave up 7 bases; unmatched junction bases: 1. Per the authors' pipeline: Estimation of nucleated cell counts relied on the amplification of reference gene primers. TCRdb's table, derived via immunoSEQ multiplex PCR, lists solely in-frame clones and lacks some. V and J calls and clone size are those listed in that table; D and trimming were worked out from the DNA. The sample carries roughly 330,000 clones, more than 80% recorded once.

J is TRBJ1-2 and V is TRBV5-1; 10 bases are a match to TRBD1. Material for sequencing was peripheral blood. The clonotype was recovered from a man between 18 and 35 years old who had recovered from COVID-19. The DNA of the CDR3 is TGCGCCAGCAGCGGGACAGGGGCTGGCTACACCTTC. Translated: CASSGTGAGYTF.